The sequence of this TCR beta chain was determined in a study of OX40 agonist ivuxolimab in advanced cancers. Study conclusions and caveats: Among the least clonally expanded were partial responders at 0.1-3.0 mg/kg.

The protocol was immunoSEQ multiplex PCR, while the TCRdb copy is restricted to in-frame clones and leaves out a portion. The top ten hold 2.5% to 3.5% of the sample, which has 78,000 or so clones, around 91% seen once. Germline V CDR1 and CDR2: SGHRS, YFSETQ. The ends lost 7 bases at V and 0 bases at J; junction bases unmatched: 0. The CDR3 has 13 amino acids. Points on this clone: The antigen is unknown.

Sequenced here: CD4+ or CD8+ T cells sorted from blood, sampled in a trial of the OX40 agonist ivuxolimab. The rearrangement uses TRBV5-1 and TRBJ2-2, with 7 positions matching TRBD1. The source is an adult with an advanced solid tumor such as melanoma, head and neck, liver or kidney cancer. This chain's CDR3 is CASGTANTGELFF. CDR3 nucleotide sequence: TGCGCCAGCGGGACAGCGAACACCGGGGAGCTGTTTTTT.